This entry is about one T cell receptor beta chain. The authors' processing: Quantification of nucleated cells was approximated via reference gene primer amplification. Using immunoSEQ multiplex PCR, the repertoire was profiled, and TCRdb retains in-frame clones only, with some absent. V and J calls plus clone size are reproduced from that table; the DNA served to infer D and trimming. The data show about 130,000 clones, with around 85% seen just once and roughly 4% held by the top ten. This entry belongs to a study of blood T cell repertoires in COVID-19. Study-level information: Sites in the United States, Italy and Spain provided acute and convalescent COVID-19 samples. The cDNA or gDNA used as material had been derived from T cells, B-cell-depleted T cells, or PBMCs.

The V gene's germline CDR1 is MNHEY and CDR2 SVGEGT. There are 16 residues in the CDR3. The ends lost 4 bases at V and 4 bases at J; junction bases unmatched: 8. V and J are TRBV6-2 or TRBV6-3 and TRBJ2-7; 12 bases are shared with TRBD2. The sample taken for sequencing was peripheral blood. The source is a human donor in a cohort sampled during active COVID-19. The CDR3 spells CASSSLGLAGLYEQYV. The DNA of the CDR3 is TGTGCCAGCAGTTCCCTCGGACTAGCGGGGCTTTACGAGCAGTACGTC.